This is a list of T cell receptor beta chains from one sample in a study of T cells in Graves' hyperthyroidism and ophthalmopathy. TCRdb analysed the multiplex PCR reads with MiXCR anew, one entry per CDR3 protein. Seen here are fewer than 350,000 distinct CDR3 sequences, roughly 18% observed once, and the top ten hold around 15%. The sequencing sample was made of blood. These receptors were obtained from a middle-aged woman with Graves' ophthalmopathy. Both conserved end residues are part of each CDR3. The D gene is left open where the match is weak. The size entry is marked missing in some rows and otherwise reads once, few, many or a size class.

CDR3: CASSLIEAFF; DNA: TGTGCCAGCAGTCTGATTGAAGCTTTCTTT; J: TRBJ1-1; size: many; D: .; V: TRBV2
CDR3: CAESQGPTYEQYF; DNA: TGTGCAGAAAGTCAGGGGCCTACCTACGAGCAGTACTTC; J: TRBJ2-7; size: many; D: .; V: TRBV2
CDR3: CASAQGFAVGNEQYF; DNA: TGTGCCAGTGCCCAGGGGTTTGCCGTTGGGAACGAGCAGTACTTC; J: TRBJ2-7; size: .; D: .; V: TRBV19
CDR3: CASSLAGQGATQYF; DNA: TGTGCCAGCAGCTTAGCGGGACAGGGGGCTACGCAGTATTTT; J: TRBJ2-3; size: .; D: TRBD1; V: TRBV7-8
CDR3: CASSRTGAGYTF; DNA: TGTGCCAGCAGCCGGACAGGCGCGGGCTACACCTTC; J: TRBJ1-2; size: many; D: TRBD1; V: TRBV12-3/TRBV12-4
CDR3: CASNPPGQGGYGYTF; DNA: TGTGCCAGCAACCCCCCGGGACAGGGTGGCTATGGCTACACCTTC; J: TRBJ1-2; size: .; D: TRBD1; V: TRBV28
CDR3: CASRNSGRAPWETQYF; DNA: TGTGCCAGCAGAAATAGCGGGAGGGCCCCTTGGGAGACCCAGTACTTC; J: TRBJ2-5; size: many; D: TRBD2; V: TRBV7-8
CDR3: CSARKVPGKQGGELFF; DNA: TGCAGTGCTAGAAAAGTTCCCGGGAAGCAGGGCGGGGAGCTGTTTTTT; J: TRBJ2-2; size: .; D: .; V: TRBV20-1
CDR3: CATKTGTGAYEQYF; DNA: TGTGCCACCAAAACCGGGACAGGGGCCTACGAGCAGTACTTC; J: TRBJ2-7; size: many; D: TRBD1; V: TRBV2
CDR3: CASKRGRQNYGYNF; DNA: TGTGCCAGCAAACGGGGTCGCCAAAACTATGGCTACAACTTC; J: TRBJ1-2; size: .; D: .; V: TRBV6-1
CDR3: CSAQGQGWGEQFF; DNA: TGCAGTGCACAAGGACAGGGTTGGGGTGAGCAGTTCTTC; J: TRBJ2-1; size: many; D: TRBD1; V: TRBV20-1
CDR3: CASSSTGVERSPLHF; DNA: TGTGCCAGCAGCTCGACAGGGGTCGAAAGATCACCCCTCCACTTT; J: TRBJ1-6; size: many; D: TRBD1; V: TRBV7-6
CDR3: CASSLRTSGFDEQYF; DNA: TGTGCCAGCAGCCTGAGGACTAGCGGGTTCGACGAGCAGTACTTC; J: TRBJ2-7; size: .; D: TRBD2; V: TRBV3-1
CDR3: CSARDREQYTGELFF; DNA: TGCAGTGCTAGAGATCGGGAACAGTACACCGGGGAGCTGTTTTTT; J: TRBJ2-2; size: many; D: .; V: TRBV20-1